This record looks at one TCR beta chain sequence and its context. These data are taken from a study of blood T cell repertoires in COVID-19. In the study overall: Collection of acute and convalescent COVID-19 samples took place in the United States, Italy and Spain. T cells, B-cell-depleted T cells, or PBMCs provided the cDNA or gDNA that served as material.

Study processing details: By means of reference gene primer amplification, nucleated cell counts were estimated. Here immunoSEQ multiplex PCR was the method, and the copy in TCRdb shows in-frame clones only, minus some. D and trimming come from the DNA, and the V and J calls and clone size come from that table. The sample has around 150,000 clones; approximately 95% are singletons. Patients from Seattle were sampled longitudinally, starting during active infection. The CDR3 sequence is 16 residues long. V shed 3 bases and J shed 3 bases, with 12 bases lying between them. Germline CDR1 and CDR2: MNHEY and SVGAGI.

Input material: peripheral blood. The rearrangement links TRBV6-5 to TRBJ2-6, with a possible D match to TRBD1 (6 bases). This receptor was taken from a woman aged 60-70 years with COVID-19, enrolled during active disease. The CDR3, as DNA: TGTGCCAGCAGTTATGACAGGTCTTATGGGGCCAACGTCCTGACTTTC. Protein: CASSYDRSYGANVLTF.